The rows below give T cell receptor beta chains drawn from one sample of a study of identifying expanded T cells in peripheral blood. TCRdb's table, derived via immunoSEQ multiplex PCR, lists solely in-frame clones and lacks some. The sample lists 75,000 to 95,000 clones, around 90% occurring once. Source material: blood. The receptor source for this set is a person aged 18 to 75 in good health. The CDR3 runs from the conserved cysteine through the conserved F or W. Some rows mark clone size as missing; the rest say once, few, many or name a class of expanded clone.

v_call	j_call	clone_size	cdr3_aa
TRBV2	TRBJ1-4	.	CASSEGWGTNEKLFF
TRBV19	TRBJ2-5	.	CASSIEGRETQYF
TRBV2	TRBJ1-5	.	CASSDGQGAGQPQHF
TRBV4-2	TRBJ2-2	.	CASSQELSGELFF
TRBV6-6	TRBJ1-1	.	CASSYRPSNTEAFF
TRBV18	TRBJ1-5	.	CASSQGQGYRQPQHF
TRBV2	TRBJ2-4	.	CASNTGLAKNIQYF
TRBV4-1	TRBJ1-2	.	CASSQGMTGGGGYTF
TRBV4-3	TRBJ2-2	.	CASSQAGELFF
TRBV6-5	TRBJ2-7	once	CASSSNSFSYEQYF
TRBV7-2	TRBJ1-5	.	CASSSQGAGQPQHF
TRBV6-5	TRBJ2-7	.	CASSYSMRQGDEQYF
TRBV19	TRBJ1-2	.	CASRPTANREEGGYTF
TRBV4-1	TRBJ2-1	.	CASSQVRPRLIHNEQFF
TRBV4-1	TRBJ1-4	.	CASSQDIRDRANEKLFF
TRBV27	TRBJ1-5	.	CASGGNQPQHF
TRBV30	TRBJ2-7	.	CAWSIRQAGEQYF
TRBV19	TRBJ1-1	.	CASSIAKTEAFF
TRBV11-2	TRBJ2-7	.	CASSLYSGSSYEQYF
TRBV9	TRBJ2-3	.	CASSVESRDTQYF
TRBV10-2	TRBJ1-1	.	CASSKSGGSTEAFF
TRBV28	TRBJ1-2	.	CASKSDGYTF
TRBV2	TRBJ2-3	.	CASNFGTGTYDTQYF
TRBV14	TRBJ1-2	.	CASGTGAGYTF
TRBV5-1	TRBJ2-1	.	CASSYGQYNEQFF
TRBV29-1	TRBJ2-3	.	CSVGAPDRSSTDTQYF
TRBV10-3	TRBJ1-1	.	CAIGGANTEAFF
TRBV9	TRBJ1-2	.	CASSAGTTDDGNYGYTF
TRBV10-3	TRBJ1-2	.	CAISESRGEGRYGYTF
TRBV4-1	TRBJ1-6	few	CASSQTMARDTYNSPLHF
TRBV5-1	TRBJ2-1	.	CASSLMGLAGGLKFF
TRBV19	TRBJ2-7	few	CASSTGILAHEQYF
TRBV30	TRBJ1-1	.	CAWGMRVGTEAFF
TRBV27	TRBJ1-5	.	CASSREEGPQHF
TRBV25-1	TRBJ2-7	.	CASSVRDSYEQYF
TRBV30	TRBJ2-2	.	CAWRGLAAGELFF
TRBV2	TRBJ2-5	.	CASSGQGGETQYF
TRBV6-4	TRBJ1-2	.	CASSIDWGNYGYTF
TRBV30	TRBJ1-2	.	CAWSSSRVSYGYTF
TRBV29-1	TRBJ1-5	.	CSVRQGEGQPQHF
TRBV7-2	TRBJ2-7	.	CASSLVSYEQYF
TRBV7-9	TRBJ1-4	.	CASLLDRGEKLFF
TRBV2	TRBJ1-6	.	CASSPRQTNNSPLHF
TRBV5-1	TRBJ1-2	.	CASSSQGAKGDYGYTF
TRBV19	TRBJ1-5	.	CASSIGTVSYQPQHF
TRBV13	TRBJ2-2	.	CASSLRWRVNTGELFF
TRBV10-3	TRBJ1-5	many	CAISETDRGQNQPQHF
TRBV5-1	TRBJ1-6	.	CASSTEGRPGTPLHF
TRBV21-1	TRBJ2-2	many	CASRDRGRHNLNTGELFF
TRBV13	TRBJ2-2	.	CASSLNSGVNTGELFF
TRBV6-1	TRBJ2-7	few	CALRAVNPFGEQYF
TRBV29-1	TRBJ1-3	.	CSAFDGSSGNTIYF
TRBV2	TRBJ1-1	.	CASTKKDRGPNTEAFF
TRBV6-1	TRBJ2-7	.	CASSETLAETYEQYF
TRBV5-1	TRBJ2-1	.	CASSPTSGSLSYNEQFF
TRBV2	TRBJ2-5	.	CASSRLVQETQYF
TRBV5-1	TRBJ1-1	.	CASSFTGQGARTEAFF
TRBV7-8	TRBJ1-5	.	CASSPRLDLSNQPQHF